The 24 T cell receptor beta chains given below trace back to one sample, sequenced in a study of CD8+ T cells in alopecia areata. The authors extracted RNA and reverse transcribed it into cDNA as the sequencing template. Profiling relied on immunoSEQ multiplex PCR, and the TCRdb table lists in-frame clones only, not all of them. The table has 150,000 to 200,000 clones, 67% seen once. The source was CD8+ T cells sorted from blood, collected at week 0. The receptors come from a human donor with alopecia areata.

This chain links TRBV18 with TRBJ1-2; 8 bases are shared with TRBD1. Germline values: CDR1 KGHSH, CDR2 LQKENI. V lost 5 bases to trimming and J lost 5 bases; unmatched junction nucleotides: 4. CDR3 length: 13 residues. CDR3 DNA sequence: TGTGCCAGCTCAGACAGGGGAATTTATGGCTACACCTTC. Its protein product is CASSDRGIYGYTF.

This clone occurred a few times. The rearrangement joins TRBV7-2 to TRBJ1-2; 7 bases are shared with TRBD1. V gave up 6 bases and J gave up 8 bases; unmatched junction bases: 9. Germline V CDR1 and CDR2: SGHTA, FQGNSA. The CDR3 spans 13 residues. As DNA, the CDR3 is TGTGCCAGCAGTGTAACAGGGGCGGCAGGCTACACCTTC. Amino acids: CASSVTGAAGYTF.

The gene calls are TRBV7-9 and TRBJ2-3, with D perhaps TRBD1 (5 bases). This CDR3 spans 15 amino acids. Germline V gene sequence: CDR1 SEHNR, CDR2 FQNEAQ (reference sequence). The V gene lost 3 bases and the J gene lost 5 bases, with 15 bases spanning the gap. In DNA, the CDR3 is TGTGCCAGCAGCTTTCTGGGGCAGGGCATAGATACGCAGTATTTT. Its translation is CASSFLGQGIDTQYF.

This clone has a handful of counts. J is TRBJ2-1 and V is TRBV4-1, with 8 bases fitting TRBD2. Per germline, CDR1 MGHRA and CDR2 YSYEKL. This CDR3 comprises 17 residues. V lost 5 bases to trimming and J lost 5 bases; unmatched junction nucleotides: 14. The DNA of the CDR3 is TGCGCCAGCAGCGACCCCACTAGCGGAAAATCTCACAATGAGCAGTTCTTC. Protein: CASSDPTSGKSHNEQFF.

This clone was seen only a few times. J is TRBJ2-1 and V is TRBV6-5; unclear D gene. CDR3 length: 13 residues. The germline gives CDR1 MNHEY, CDR2 SVGAGI. V was clipped by 4 bases and J by 2 bases, with 6 bases between them. Written as DNA, the CDR3 is TGTGCCAGCAGTTCCACCGCCTACAATGAGCAGTTCTTC. It encodes CASSSTAYNEQFF.

The chain employs TRBV4-1 and TRBJ2-1; D is possibly TRBD1 (5 bases). V lost 0 bases to trimming and J lost 12 bases, with 21 bases between them. CDR3 length: 16 amino acids. The germline CDR1 and CDR2 sequences are MGHRA and YSYEKL. The CDR3 loop reads CASSQEAGFEMIGQFF. The CDR3, as DNA: TGCGCCAGCAGCCAAGAGGCAGGGTTCGAGATGATTGGGCAGTTCTTC.

This chain joins TRBV7-9 and TRBJ2-5, with TRBD1 matching over 7 bases. Trimming removed 0 bases from V and 5 bases from J; junction bases left unmatched: 9. The CDR3 length is 16 residues. Germline assignment: CDR1 SEHNR and CDR2 FQNEAQ (reference sequence). In nucleotides, the CDR3 is TGTGCCAGCAGCTTAGCGCCCGGACAGGTCGTCGAGACCCAGTACTTC. Translating it yields CASSLAPGQVVETQYF.

In this sample, this clone turned up a few times. V gene TRBV4-1 combines with J gene TRBJ2-3, with TRBD2 matching over 7 bases. Per the germline V gene, CDR1 is MGHRA and CDR2 is YSYEKL. The trim removed 3 bases at V and 9 bases at J, leaving 3 bases unmatched. The CDR3 runs 12 residues. CDR3 DNA: TGCGCCAGCAGCCACCTAGCGGAGACGCAGTATTTT. Protein product: CASSHLAETQYF.

This rearrangement joins TRBV5-1 to TRBJ2-3, with D uncertain. Germline assignment: CDR1 SGHRS and CDR2 YFSETQ. V lost 5 bases, J lost 0 bases, and 16 bases lay in between. CDR3 length: 16 residues. This chain's CDR3 is CASSPPEASSTDTQYF. DNA for the CDR3: TGCGCCAGCAGTCCCCCCGAGGCAAGTAGCACAGATACGCAGTATTTT.

This clone was recorded a few times. This rearrangement joins TRBV29-1 to TRBJ2-7; D unclear. Germline V lookup: CDR1 SQVTM, CDR2 ANQGSEA. With 1 base removed from V and 2 bases from J, the gap between germline ends came to 9 bases. The CDR3 runs 13 residues. CDR3 nucleotides: TGCAGCGTTGAAGTTGATGCCCCCTACGAGCAGTACTTC. This encodes CSVEVDAPYEQYF.

A remark on this clone: Relative to the germline gene, one junction end is altered; a read error may explain this. The chain combines TRBV7-7 with TRBJ2-3; TRBD2 agrees at 8 bases. This CDR3 spans 12 amino acids. Germline lookup yields CDR1 SSHAT and CDR2 FNYEAQ (reference sequence). In DNA, the CDR3 is TGTGCTAGCAGCACCCGGGGGGGTACGCAGTATTTT. Translated, it gives CASSTRGGTQYF.

The rearrangement links TRBV7-9 to TRBJ1-2; the match to TRBD1 covers 7 bases. CDR1 is SEHNR, CDR2 FQNEAQ, per germline (reference sequence). The CDR3 totals 15 residues. After removal of 5 bases from V and 0 bases from J, the junction contained 6 bases not matched to a gene. The CDR3: CASSTPGQSNYGYTF. The CDR3, as DNA: TGTGCCAGCAGCACACCGGGACAGTCTAACTATGGCTACACCTTC.

V gene TRBV6-5 combines with J gene TRBJ2-5; no reliable D call. From germline, CDR1 is MNHEY and CDR2 SVGAGI. The CDR3 runs to 11 residues. With 2 bases removed from V and 4 bases from J, the gap between germline ends came to 2 bases. The chain's CDR3 is CASSYVETQYF. In nucleotides, the CDR3 is TGTGCCAGCAGTTACGTAGAGACCCAGTACTTC.

The V gene is TRBV7-9, the J gene TRBJ1-1, with 8 nucleotides matching TRBD1. Germline trimming cut 9 bases from V and 4 bases from J; bases unmatched to any gene: 7. Germline values: CDR1 SEHNR, CDR2 FQNEAQ (reference sequence). The length of the CDR3 is 13 residues. This CDR3 reads CASDRGGFTEAFF. In nucleotides, the CDR3 is TGTGCCAGTGACAGGGGTGGATTCACTGAAGCTTTCTTT.

The chain employs TRBV4-1 and TRBJ2-7; D remains unclear. Germline CDR1 MGHRA, CDR2 YSYEKL. The germline V and J ends were trimmed by 4 bases and 4 bases, with 11 bases remaining between them. CDR3 length equals 13 residues. DNA of the CDR3: TGCGCCAGCAGCCCTGTAGTTGGGTACGAGCAGTACTTC. Protein: CASSPVVGYEQYF.

This clone was seen just once. The rearrangement uses TRBV4-1 and TRBJ1-1, with D perhaps matching TRBD1 (5 bases). V dropped 3 bases and J dropped 11 bases, with 19 bases sitting between them. The CDR3 is made up of 14 amino acids. Per germline, CDR1 MGHRA and CDR2 YSYEKL. The CDR3 spells CASSQSGAPGEAFF. As DNA, the CDR3 is TGCGCCAGCAGCCAGTCCGGGGCCCCCGGTGAGGCTTTCTTT.

V usage is TRBV7-9 and J usage is TRBJ2-5, with D maybe TRBD1 (6 bases). The CDR3 consists of 14 residues. V lost 5 bases and J lost 4, with 14 bases in between. CDR1 is SEHNR and CDR2 is FQNEAQ in the germline V gene (reference sequence). CDR3 sequence: CASSPPGARETQYF. CDR3 sequence (DNA): TGTGCCAGCAGCCCCCCAGGGGCACGAGAGACCCAGTACTTC.

The chain uses TRBV13 and TRBJ2-7; D is possibly TRBD2 (5 bases). V was pared by 0 bases and J by 3 bases, with 6 bases between. The germline V gene encodes CDR1 PRHDT and CDR2 FYEKMQ (reference sequence). The CDR3 totals 13 residues. The CDR3 DNA follows: TGTGCCAGCAGCTTAGGACGGGACTACGAGCAGTACTTC. Protein: CASSLGRDYEQYF. The full variable domain, in which reference TRBV13 and TRBJ2-7 provide the parts outside the CDR3, is AAGVIQSPRHLIKEKRETATLKCYPIPRHDTVYWYQQGPGQDPQFLISFYEKMQSDKGSIPDRFSAQQFSDYHSELNMSSLELGDSALYFCASSLGRDYEQYFGPGTRLTVT.

The gene calls are TRBV4-1 and TRBJ1-2; D gene ambiguous. Germline V gene lookup returns CDR1 MGHRA and CDR2 YSYEKL. Trimming left V 0 bases short and J 0 bases short, with 11 bases between. There are 16 residues in the CDR3. CDR3 residues: CASSQESGLANYGYTF. CDR3 nucleotides: TGCGCCAGCAGCCAAGAGTCTGGTCTAGCTAACTATGGCTACACCTTC.

J is TRBJ2-3 and V is TRBV4-1; the match to TRBD1 covers 9 bases. CDR3 size: 18 residues. V was clipped by 0 bases and J by 2 bases; unmatched bases: 9. Germline V gene sequence: CDR1 MGHRA, CDR2 YSYEKL. This CDR3 reads CASSQDREGTGYTDTQYF. The CDR3, as DNA: TGCGCCAGCAGCCAAGATCGGGAAGGGACAGGGTACACAGATACGCAGTATTTT.

V gene TRBV7-8 combines with J gene TRBJ2-6; possible D gene TRBD1, 6 bases. The germline gives CDR1 SGHVS, CDR2 FQNEAQ. CDR3 length: 17 amino acids. Trimming cost V 6 bases and J 0 bases, with 15 bases left between them. CDR3 residues: CASRRTGHFSGANVLTF. CDR3 coding DNA: TGTGCCAGCAGGAGAACGGGACACTTCTCTGGGGCCAACGTCCTGACTTTC.

This chain links TRBV6-5 with TRBJ1-1; D possibly corresponds to TRBD1 (5 bases). CDR1 is MNHEY, CDR2 SVGAGI, per germline. The CDR3 has 14 residues. Trimming left V 7 bases short and J 3 bases short, with 15 bases between. Here the CDR3 DNA reads TGTGCCAGCACTGCGGGTCCGGGGGACACTGAAGCTTTCTTT. Translating gives CASTAGPGDTEAFF.

The chain couples TRBV6-5 to TRBJ2-1, with D tentatively TRBD1 (5 bases). Trimming cost V 4 bases and J 8 bases, with 12 bases left between them. Germline lookup yields CDR1 MNHEY and CDR2 SVGAGI. The CDR3 loop spans 13 amino acids. The DNA for the CDR3 is TGTGCCAGCAGTTCTGTGGGGCCGGATGAGCAGTTCTTC. Encoded protein: CASSSVGPDEQFF.

This rearrangement joins TRBV5-1 to TRBJ1-1, with 7 bases matching TRBD1. V lost 4 bases and J lost 5; bases outside the gene matches: 2. The CDR3 has 12 residues. Germline lookup yields CDR1 SGHRS and CDR2 YFSETQ. The CDR3 nucleotides are TGCGCCAGCAGCAAGGACAGGACTGAAGCTTTCTTT. Its translation is CASSKDRTEAFF. Together with reference TRBV5-1 and TRBJ1-1, the CDR3 gives the full variable domain: KAGVTQTPRYLIKTRGQQVTLSCSPISGHRSVSWYQQTPGQGLQFLFEYFSETQRNKGNFPGRFSGRQFSNSRSEMNVSTLELGDSALYLCASSKDRTEAFFGQGTRLTVV.